Presented here are 4 T cell receptor beta chains from one specimen sequenced in a study of blood T cell repertoires in COVID-19 (dated by TCRdb to the early 2020s). The library was obtained by the immunoSEQ multiplex PCR assay. TCRdb re-hosts the immuneACCESS table, in-frame sequences only. Its copies lack some clones; in the studies checked, an unresolved V gene accounts for under half of them, and the cause for the rest is not known. This sample gives a few hundred thousand clones in total; around 84% of them show up just once. The top ten hold around 4.1% of the sample. The source material was PBMCs or T cells enriched from blood (not recorded which). The source of these receptors is a man under 40 with acute COVID-19.

This clone has a single count. This rearrangement joins TRBV24-1 to TRBJ2-3, with 7 bases aligning to TRBD1. CDR1 and CDR2 (germline): KGHDR, SFDVKD. This CDR3 has 13 residues. V gave up 9 bases and J gave up 2 bases; unmatched junction bases: 4. The CDR3 sequence is CATEGTATDTQYF. The CDR3 DNA sequence: TGTGCCACCGAGGGGACAGCCACAGATACGCAGTATTTT.

The chain is built from TRBV11-1 and TRBJ1-1; a weak D match, TRBD1 (5 bases). CDR3 length: 14 residues. V was trimmed by 7 bases and J by 4 bases, leaving 16 bases between them. Germline V gives CDR1 SGHAT, CDR2 FQDESV (reference sequence). Here the CDR3 reads CASIAMRGGTEAFF. The CDR3 DNA reads TGTGCCAGCATCGCTATGAGGGGAGGCACTGAAGCTTTCTTT.

V gene TRBV15 combines with J gene TRBJ1-4; 10 bases are shared with TRBD1. In germline, CDR1 is LNHNV, CDR2 YYDKDF (reference sequence). The CDR3 loop spans 15 amino acids. The J segment lost 7 bases and the V segment lost 0 bases, leaving 2 bases of the junction unmatched. CDR3 bases: TGTGCCACCAGCAGAGATCGACAGGGGGCTGAAAAACTGTTTTTT. Translated, it gives CATSRDRQGAEKLFF.

The chain uses TRBV4-1 and TRBJ2-6, with 8 bases that match TRBD2. Germline CDR1 reads MGHRA; CDR2 reads YSYEKL. Trimming removed 5 bases from V and 2 bases from J; junction bases left unmatched: 8. The CDR3 totals 17 residues. This CDR3 reads CASSSPGRGTGANVLTF. CDR3 bases: TGCGCCAGCAGCTCTCCCGGGAGGGGGACTGGGGCCAACGTCCTGACTTTC.